The 22 T cell receptor beta chains presented below share a single source sample, sequenced in a study of blood T cell repertoires in COVID-19. Measured with immunoSEQ multiplex PCR; TCRdb has only the in-frame clones, and not every one. Among approximately 180,000 clones listed, approximately 90% were seen once. Sequencing was performed on peripheral blood. The receptor source for this set is a man aged 35 to 55 with active or convalescent COVID-19.

The rearrangement uses TRBV29-1 and TRBJ2-5, with no clear D. Germline values: CDR1 SQVTM, CDR2 ANQGSEA. The CDR3 runs 11 residues. The ends were cut back, 7 bases at V and 4 bases at J, with 10 bases in the middle. The chain's CDR3 is CSGSTGETQYF. CDR3 bases: TGCAGCGGTAGTACTGGAGAGACCCAGTACTTC.

The chain is built from TRBV5-4 and TRBJ1-1, with 8 positions matching TRBD1. Germline trimming cut 0 bases from V and 3 bases from J; bases unmatched to any gene: 7. This CDR3 is 16 amino acids long. Germline V gene sequence: CDR1 SGHNT, CDR2 YYREEE (reference sequence). The CDR3 DNA reads TGTGCCAGCAGCTTGGGTGGCAGGGGGCCGGACACTGAAGCTTTCTTT. It yields the protein CASSLGGRGPDTEAFF.

In this sample, this clone turned up a few times. The rearrangement joins TRBV7-2 to TRBJ1-6; 9 bases line up with TRBD1. CDR3 size: 15 residues. Trimming at V came to 5 bases and at J to 9 bases, leaving 8 bases not matched to a gene. Per germline, CDR1 SGHTA and CDR2 FQGNSA. The CDR3 is CASSPPTGGTSPLHF. The CDR3 bases are TGTGCCAGCAGCCCACCGACAGGGGGTACTTCACCCCTCCACTTT.

The rearrangement links TRBV6-5 to TRBJ2-1; the D gene is possibly TRBD2 (5 bases). The CDR3 length is 15 residues. Germline values: CDR1 MNHEY, CDR2 SVGAGI. V lost 6 bases to trimming and J lost 0 bases, with 12 bases between them. The CDR3 reads CASRLALSSYNEQFF. The CDR3 DNA follows: TGTGCCAGCAGGCTAGCTCTAAGCTCCTACAATGAGCAGTTCTTC.

V and J are TRBV6-5 and TRBJ2-2, with 11 bases aligning to TRBD1. Germline V gene sequence: CDR1 MNHEY, CDR2 SVGAGI. This CDR3 comprises 14 residues. V lost 5 bases and J lost 7; bases outside the gene matches: 3. The CDR3 coding sequence is TGTGCCAGCAGTATGGACAGGGGGCTCGGGGAGCTGTTTTTT. Translating it yields CASSMDRGLGELFF.

This chain links TRBV19 with TRBJ1-2; possible D gene TRBD1, 5 bases. Trimming left V 4 bases short and J 7 bases short, with 16 bases between. The CDR3 is 14 amino acids. Germline CDR1 reads LNHDA; CDR2 reads SQIVND (reference sequence). In nucleotides, the CDR3 is TGTGCCAGTAGTACAACCGGGGGACGGAGTGGCTACACCTTC. Encoded protein: CASSTTGGRSGYTF. The complete variable domain, with remaining parts taken from reference TRBV19 and TRBJ1-2, reads DGGITQSPKYLFRKEGQNVTLSCEQNLNHDAMYWYRQDPGQGLRLIYYSQIVNDFQKGDIAEGYSVSREKKESFPLTVTSAQKNPTAFYLCASSTTGGRSGYTFGSGTRLTVV.

The chain employs TRBV5-1 and TRBJ2-7; TRBD1 matches 7 bases. From germline, CDR1 is SGHRS and CDR2 YFSETQ. Germline trimming cut 0 bases from V and 5 bases from J; bases unmatched to any gene: 8. There are 15 residues in the CDR3. CDR3 residues: CASSLGSGGSHEQYF. CDR3 nucleotides: TGCGCCAGCAGCTTGGGGTCAGGGGGTTCCCACGAGCAGTACTTC.

The chain recombines TRBV6-1 with TRBJ2-1; possibly TRBD2 for D (6 bases). The CDR3 is 16 amino acids. Trimming pared 0 bases from V and 4 bases from J, leaving 13 bases between. The germline V gene encodes CDR1 MNHNS and CDR2 SASEGT. CDR3 amino acids: CASSEARDLGYNEQFF. CDR3 coding DNA: TGTGCCAGCAGTGAAGCCCGGGACTTAGGTTACAATGAGCAGTTCTTC.

The CDR3 is CASSTRTSGARETQYF. Here the CDR3 DNA reads TGTGCCAGTAGTACTCGGACTAGCGGGGCCCGAGAGACCCAGTACTTC. J is TRBJ2-5 and V is TRBV19, with 12 positions matching TRBD2. V lost 4 bases to trimming and J lost 4 bases; unmatched junction nucleotides: 7. The CDR3 is made up of 16 amino acids. Per germline, CDR1 LNHDA and CDR2 SQIVND (reference sequence).

The chain recombines TRBV4-1 with TRBJ2-1; 12 bases map to TRBD2. Looked up from germline, CDR1 is MGHRA and CDR2 is YSYEKL. There are 15 residues in the CDR3. V lost 1 base to trimming and J lost 9 bases; unmatched junction nucleotides: 4. CDR3 nucleotides: TGCGCCAGCAGCCAAGGACTAGCGGGAGCTCGTGAGCAGTTCTTC. It translates to CASSQGLAGAREQFF.

The chain has TRBV19 and TRBJ1-2; unclear D gene. V lost 4 bases and J lost 4, with 19 bases in between. Germline V gene lookup returns CDR1 LNHDA and CDR2 SQIVND (reference sequence). This CDR3 has 16 residues. The CDR3 DNA sequence: TGTGCCAGTAGTAGCTCTGCTGGCTTCGCAGGCTATGGCTACACCTTC. Protein sequence: CASSSSAGFAGYGYTF.

This chain joins TRBV29-1 and TRBJ2-5; 9 bases are shared with TRBD1. This CDR3 has 13 residues. Germline V gene lookup returns CDR1 SQVTM and CDR2 ANQGSEA. Germline trimming cut 7 bases from V and 5 bases from J; bases unmatched to any gene: 8. CDR3 bases: TGCAGCGCCGGGACAGGGTCGCTTGAGACCCAGTACTTC. Residues: CSAGTGSLETQYF.

The chain links TRBV19 to TRBJ2-1; 10 bases align to TRBD1. The trim removed 7 bases at V and 11 bases at J, leaving 8 bases unmatched. The CDR3 runs to 13 residues. The germline CDR1 and CDR2 sequences are LNHDA and SQIVND (reference sequence). CDR3 sequence reads: CASTPGTGAKQFF. The CDR3, as DNA: TGTGCCAGTACCCCTGGGACAGGGGCGAAGCAGTTCTTC.

The V call is TRBV7-9, the J call TRBJ1-5, with 9 bases that match TRBD1. After removal of 5 bases from V and 2 bases from J, the junction contained 1 base not matched to a gene. The CDR3 consists of 14 residues. Germline V lookup: CDR1 SEHNR, CDR2 FQNEAQ (reference sequence). Here the CDR3 reads CASSRTGGNQPQHF. As DNA, the CDR3 is TGTGCCAGCAGCCGGACAGGGGGCAATCAGCCCCAGCATTTT.

This chain uses TRBV12-3 or TRBV12-4 with TRBJ2-7; 7 bases fit TRBD2. The CDR3 runs to 13 residues. With 9 bases clipped from V and 2 bases from J, the junction kept 7 bases outside the gene matches. This CDR3 is CASREVGAYEQYF. DNA of the CDR3: TGTGCCAGTCGGGAGGTCGGGGCCTACGAGCAGTACTTC.

This chain joins TRBV5-6 and TRBJ2-3; 7 nucleotides line up with TRBD2. The ends lost 4 bases at V and 0 bases at J; junction bases unmatched: 2. The CDR3 runs 14 residues. From germline, CDR1 is SGHDT and CDR2 YYEEEE. CDR3: CASSPTSSTDTQYF. CDR3 nucleotide sequence: TGTGCCAGCAGCCCGACTAGCAGCACAGATACGCAGTATTTT.

The gene calls are TRBV5-1 and TRBJ2-1, with 12 bases matching TRBD2. The CDR3 consists of 16 residues. Germline assignment: CDR1 SGHRS and CDR2 YFSETQ. Trimming took 6 bases from V and 8 from J; bases not matched to a gene: 12. CDR3 sequence (DNA): TGCGCCAGCAAGGAACTAGCGGGGGGACTAGGGGATGAGCAGTTCTTC. It codes for CASKELAGGLGDEQFF.

The chain joins TRBV27 to TRBJ1-2; D unclear. Germline CDR1 reads MNHEY; CDR2 reads SMNVEV (reference sequence). V lost 4 bases and J lost 4, with 10 bases in between. The CDR3 covers 13 residues. The CDR3 nucleotides are TGTGCCAGCAGTTACTTTGCAGGCTATGGCTACACCTTC. Translated, it gives CASSYFAGYGYTF.

V is TRBV6-1 and J is TRBJ2-3, with D possibly TRBD2 on 6 matching bases. This CDR3 contains 17 residues. With 1 base removed from V and 6 bases from J, the gap between germline ends came to 20 bases. Germline assignment: CDR1 MNHNS and CDR2 SASEGT. CDR3 residues: CASSEGSGGRMTDTQYF. As DNA, the CDR3 is TGTGCCAGCAGTGAAGGAAGTGGGGGGAGAATGACGGATACGCAGTATTTT.

This chain connects TRBV12-5 to TRBJ1-1; possibly TRBD1 for D (5 bases). With 5 bases removed from V and 5 bases from J, the gap between germline ends came to 12 bases. The V gene's germline CDR1 is LGHNT and CDR2 FRNRAP. The CDR3 is 13 residues long. For the CDR3, the DNA is TGTGCTAGTGGTCCGCCGGGGGGTACTGAAGCTTTCTTT. Protein sequence: CASGPPGGTEAFF.

The gene calls are TRBV5-1 and TRBJ2-5, with 9 bases fitting TRBD2. In germline, CDR1 is SGHRS, CDR2 YFSETQ. The CDR3 is 14 amino acids. V lost 1 base to trimming and J lost 3 bases; unmatched junction nucleotides: 1. The CDR3 protein is CASSLLAGKETQYF. The CDR3 DNA follows: TGCGCCAGCAGCTTGCTAGCGGGGAAAGAGACCCAGTACTTC.

This sequence joins TRBV2 and TRBJ1-2, with a possible D match to TRBD1 (5 bases). V was trimmed by 1 base and J by 8 bases, leaving 11 bases between them. Germline V lookup: CDR1 SNHLY, CDR2 FYNNEI. The CDR3 loop spans 13 amino acids. The CDR3 DNA is TGTGCCAGCAGTGAAGAGGGGCCGTTGGGCTACACCTTC. Protein sequence: CASSEEGPLGYTF.